Listed here are 27 T cell receptor beta chains from one sample, sequenced in a study of cytomegalovirus exposure and HLA in healthy donors. The PCR made use of 60 Vbeta and 13 Jbeta primers. The table came from immunoSEQ multiplex PCR; TCRdb's copy has only in-frame clones and leaves some out. The repertoire holds roughly 200,000 clones, with 9.5% as singletons. The source material was PBMCs. The origin of the receptors is a woman aged 25-40 years in good health and CMV-seropositive.

The table lists this clone with a few counts. The CDR3 region has the DNA TGTGCCAGCAGCTCCAACAGGGGTGCAGATACGCAGTATTTT. It encodes CASSSNRGADTQYF. This chain links TRBV7-2 with TRBJ2-3, with 7 positions matching TRBD1. V trimming: 4 bases; J trimming: 4 bases; junction bases outside the gene matches: 5. This CDR3 spans 14 amino acids. Germline loops: CDR1 SGHTA, CDR2 FQGNSA.

The chain is built from TRBV21-1 and TRBJ1-1; the D call of TRBD1 is as the table states it, not checked on the DNA. TRBV21-1 is annotated as a pseudogene. The CDR3 runs 12 residues. CDR3: CASSKGTGEAFF. The CDR3 coding sequence is TGTGCCAGCAGCAAAGGGACAGGGGAAGCTTTCTTT.

This clone was counted a few times. The V gene is TRBV6-1, the J gene TRBJ1-1; D is uncertain. V shed 0 bases and J shed 3 bases, with 8 bases lying between them. Germline V gives CDR1 MNHNS, CDR2 SASEGT. The CDR3 is 14 residues long. The CDR3 spells CASSEAIFYTEAFF. The CDR3 coding sequence is TGTGCCAGCAGTGAAGCAATATTCTACACTGAAGCTTTCTTT.

This clone has a handful of counts. V usage is TRBV27 and J usage is TRBJ1-1, with D perhaps TRBD1 (5 bases). The CDR3 extends over 14 amino acids. Trimming removed 0 bases from V and 4 bases from J, with 9 bases in between. Looked up from germline, CDR1 is MNHEY and CDR2 is SMNVEV (reference sequence). The chain's CDR3 is CASSLSAGGTEAFF. As DNA, the CDR3 is TGTGCCAGCAGTTTATCAGCGGGGGGCACTGAAGCTTTCTTT.

This clone was picked up a small number of times. V gene TRBV11-3 combines with J gene TRBJ2-7, with 10 bases lining up with TRBD1. Germline trimming cut 5 bases from V and 7 bases from J; bases unmatched to any gene: 11. The length of the CDR3 is 15 residues. Germline V gene data show CDR1 as SGHNT and CDR2 as YENEEA. The CDR3 sequence: CASSASGTGAVEQYF. CDR3 nucleotides: TGTGCCAGCAGCGCGTCCGGGACAGGGGCAGTTGAGCAGTACTTC.

This clone showed up just a few times. The rearrangement uses TRBV7-3 and TRBJ2-1; 12 bases match TRBD1. V was clipped by 4 bases and J by 5 bases; unmatched bases: 3. The CDR3 loop spans 15 amino acids. In germline, CDR1 is SGHTA, CDR2 FQGTGA. This CDR3 is CASSSGQGAHNEQFF. The CDR3 bases are TGTGCCAGCAGCTCGGGACAGGGGGCTCACAATGAGCAGTTCTTC. The full variable domain, completed using reference TRBV7-3 and TRBJ2-1, is GAGVSQTPSNKVTEKGKYVELRCDPISGHTALYWYRQSLGQGPEFLIYFQGTGAADDSGLPNDRFFAVRPEGSVSTLKIQRTERGDSAVYLCASSSGQGAHNEQFFGPGTRLTVL.

The V gene is TRBV6-1, the J gene TRBJ2-1; 11 nucleotides match TRBD1. The CDR3 has 13 amino acids. With 6 bases clipped from V and 7 bases from J, the junction kept 2 bases outside the gene matches. Germline V CDR1 and CDR2: MNHNS, SASEGT. CDR3 amino acids: CASRGTGGNEQFF. CDR3 nucleotides: TGTGCCAGCAGGGGGACAGGGGGAAATGAGCAGTTCTTC.

The genes are TRBV18 and TRBJ2-7, with 10 bases lining up with TRBD1. The CDR3 contains 14 residues. J lost 3 bases, V lost 3 bases, and 2 bases had no gene match. Germline V gene data show CDR1 as KGHSH and CDR2 as LQKENI. CDR3 DNA sequence: TGTGCCAGCTCACCTCGGGACAGGGGCTACGAGCAGTACTTC. Translating gives CASSPRDRGYEQYF.

This clone was seen more than once but under ten times. Sequence at one end of the junction differs from germline and may be a read error. Other nucleotide sequences from this sample produce the same CDR3. The rearrangement joins TRBV5-1 to TRBJ2-6; 11 bases agree with TRBD2. CDR3 size: 17 residues. Germline assignment: CDR1 SGHRS and CDR2 YFSETQ. This CDR3 is CASSTRLAGNWANVLTF. The CDR3 region has the DNA TGCGCCAGCAGCACGAGACTAGCGGGAAACTGGGCAAACGTCCTGACTTTC.

In regard to this clone: As the CDR3 is not closed by the conserved phenylalanine or tryptophan, this likely results from a read error. Because the CDR3's place on the DNA is in doubt, the DNA is left out and the CDR3 is given as listed by TCRdb. The J gene is TRBJ1-5, the V gene TRBV2. The germline V gene has CDR1 SNHLY and CDR2 FYNNEI. The CDR3 is 14 residues long, ends included. This CDR3 reads CASSEARGDQPKHL.

The V gene is TRBV7-9, the J gene TRBJ2-7; possible D gene TRBD1, 6 bases. Germline CDR1 and CDR2: SEHNR and FQNEAQ (reference sequence). The CDR3 consists of 15 residues. V dropped 1 base and J dropped 5 bases, with 15 bases sitting between them. Written as DNA, the CDR3 is TGTGCCAGCAGCTTAGTATCGGTACAGGGAGACGAGCAGTACTTC. Its translation is CASSLVSVQGDEQYF. Combining the CDR3 with reference TRBV7-9 and TRBJ2-7 gives the whole variable domain DTGVSQNPRHKITKRGQNVTFRCDPISEHNRLYWYRQTLGQGPEFLTYFQNEAQLEKSRLLSDRFSAERPKGSFSTLEIQRTEQGDSAMYLCASSLVSVQGDEQYFGPGTRLTVT.

There are a few counts of this clone. The chain recombines TRBV6-5 with TRBJ1-1; 11 bases agree with TRBD1. The J segment lost 5 bases and the V segment lost 5 bases, leaving 7 bases of the junction unmatched. Germline assignment: CDR1 MNHEY and CDR2 SVGAGI. The CDR3 contains 15 residues. CDR3: CASSQGQGAGTEAFF. In nucleotides, the CDR3 is TGTGCCAGCAGTCAAGGACAGGGGGCAGGAACTGAAGCTTTCTTT.

This clone was detected only a few times. Other DNA sequences within the sample encode an identical CDR3. V gene TRBV19 combines with J gene TRBJ1-2; 8 bases agree with TRBD1. J lost 3 bases, V lost 5 bases, and 2 bases had no gene match. Germline V gene sequence: CDR1 LNHDA, CDR2 SQIVND (reference sequence). The CDR3 is made up of 13 amino acids. This CDR3 is CASSLTGDYGYTF. CDR3 nucleotide sequence: TGTGCCAGTAGTTTGACAGGGGACTATGGCTACACCTTC.

The rearrangement links TRBV10-3 to TRBJ2-5; TRBD2 agrees at 9 bases. J was trimmed by 2 bases and V by 8 bases; bases with no gene match: 12. The germline gives CDR1 ENHRY, CDR2 SYGVKD. The CDR3 runs to 16 residues. The CDR3 reads CAIRGGEGTAQETQYF. CDR3 nucleotide sequence: TGTGCCATCCGCGGGGGGGAAGGCACCGCTCAAGAGACCCAGTACTTC.

The chain combines TRBV27 with TRBJ2-7; 10 nucleotides match TRBD2. After removal of 8 bases from V and 2 bases from J, the junction contained 3 bases not matched to a gene. The CDR3 totals 13 residues. Germline values: CDR1 MNHEY, CDR2 SMNVEV (reference sequence). CDR3 bases: TGTGCCAGCCGGGGGACTAGCGCCTACGAGCAGTACTTC. It specifies CASRGTSAYEQYF.

The chain links TRBV6-5 to TRBJ1-3; possibly TRBD1 for D (5 bases). The germline V and J ends were trimmed by 5 bases and 4 bases, with 15 bases remaining between them. The CDR3 spans 15 residues. The germline CDR1 and CDR2 sequences are MNHEY and SVGAGI. CDR3 amino acids: CASSLTVGGGNTIYF. CDR3 bases: TGTGCCAGCAGTCTTACGGTGGGGGGAGGAAACACCATATATTTT.

This clone was detected a few times. V is TRBV5-6 and J is TRBJ2-7; 9 bases agree with TRBD1. The CDR3 is 15 residues long. V lost 7 bases to trimming and J lost 5 bases; unmatched junction nucleotides: 13. CDR1 and CDR2 (germline): SGHDT, YYEEEE. The CDR3 region has the DNA TGTGCCAGCCGCCTCCAGGGACAGGGAATCCACGAGCAGTACTTC. This encodes CASRLQGQGIHEQYF.

This clone occurred a few times. The rearrangement uses TRBV9 and TRBJ2-3; 9 bases agree with TRBD2. From germline, CDR1 is SGDLS and CDR2 YYNGEE. This CDR3 has 15 amino acids. The junction had 8 bases not matched to a gene; V was cut back by 7 bases and J by 2 bases. CDR3 DNA sequence: TGTGCCAGCCGTTTTAGCGGGAGTACCACAGATACGCAGTATTTT. Amino acid sequence: CASRFSGSTTDTQYF.

The CDR3 reads CASSAGQGASHEQYF. In DNA form, the CDR3 reads TGTGCCAGTAGTGCGGGACAGGGGGCGTCCCACGAGCAGTACTTC. The J gene is TRBJ2-7, the V gene TRBV19, with 12 nucleotides matching TRBD1. Trimming removed 5 bases from V and 5 bases from J; junction bases left unmatched: 7. Germline V gene lookup returns CDR1 LNHDA and CDR2 SQIVND (reference sequence). The CDR3 loop spans 15 amino acids.

This clone was detected a few times. This sequence joins TRBV7-9 and TRBJ2-3; 7 bases align to TRBD2. Germline lookup yields CDR1 SEHNR and CDR2 FQNEAQ (reference sequence). V shed 8 bases and J 6 bases; nucleotides not matched to a gene: 17. The CDR3 is 16 amino acids. The CDR3 DNA reads as TGTGCCAGCCGCCGGGAGGTTTTCCAGACATTGGATACGCAGTATTTT. The encoded protein is CASRREVFQTLDTQYF.

CDR3 nucleotide sequence: TGTGCCAGCAGCCTAGCGGGAATCGCAGATACGCAGTATTTT. It encodes CASSLAGIADTQYF. The chain carries TRBV6-6 and TRBJ2-3, with TRBD2 matching over 9 bases. Per germline, CDR1 MNHNY and CDR2 SVGAGI (reference sequence). This CDR3 has 14 residues. With V trimmed by 6 bases and J by 4 bases, 5 bases remained unmatched.

Only a few counts were recorded for this clone. The chain combines TRBV4-2 with TRBJ1-5; possible D gene TRBD1, 5 bases. Trimming left V 0 bases short and J 4 bases short, with 10 bases between. The CDR3 runs 15 residues. CDR1 and CDR2 from the germline V gene are LGHNA and YNFKEQ. The CDR3 nucleotides read TGTGCCAGCAGCCAAGATGGGGCTGTTAATCAGCCCCAGCATTTT. Translating gives CASSQDGAVNQPQHF.

This chain uses TRBV6-5 with TRBJ2-7, with TRBD2 matching over 10 bases. Losses at the gene ends were 5 bases for V and 7 bases for J; bases not matched to a gene: 8. Germline V gene data show CDR1 as MNHEY and CDR2 as SVGAGI. The CDR3 contains 14 residues. The chain's CDR3 is CASSPSGLAKEQYF. CDR3 nucleotides: TGTGCCAGCAGTCCTTCGGGACTAGCGAAAGAGCAGTACTTC.

The rearrangement uses TRBV18 and TRBJ1-1; D is ambiguous. The CDR3 spans 15 residues. Per germline, CDR1 KGHSH and CDR2 LQKENI. Between the trimmed V and J ends, which lost 2 bases and 1 base, there was a span of 11 bases. The CDR3 spells CASSPATGRNTEAFF. The CDR3 DNA sequence: TGTGCCAGCTCACCAGCCACCGGGAGGAACACTGAAGCTTTCTTT.

This clone was seen a few times. This sequence joins TRBV5-4 and TRBJ2-1; 7 positions match TRBD2. Germline trimming cut 4 bases from V and 0 bases from J; bases unmatched to any gene: 7. This CDR3 has 16 residues. Germline lookup yields CDR1 SGHNT and CDR2 YYREEE (reference sequence). The CDR3, as DNA: TGTGCCAGCAGCGGGCGCGGGGGAATCTCCTACAATGAGCAGTTCTTC. It specifies CASSGRGGISYNEQFF.

V usage is TRBV6-1 and J usage is TRBJ2-1, with a weak D call TRBD2 (5 bases). The ends were cut back, 1 base at V and 0 bases at J, with 13 bases in the middle. The CDR3 sequence is 17 residues long. CDR1 is MNHNS and CDR2 is SASEGT in the germline V gene. The CDR3 DNA reads TGTGCCAGCAGTGAAGGTCGGACTGCTAGCTCCTACAATGAGCAGTTCTTC. Translation: CASSEGRTASSYNEQFF.

This clone was found a few times. The CDR3 DNA is TGTGCTAGTGGTTTGGTACAATTGGGGATCCCCAGCGGGCAATCCAACAATGAGCAGTTCTTC. It is translated as CASGLVQLGIPSGQSNNEQFF. This chain uses TRBV12-5 with TRBJ2-1; possibly TRBD2 for D (6 bases). V shed 0 bases and J shed 5 bases, with 29 bases lying between them. The CDR3 sequence is 21 residues long. CDR1 and CDR2 (germline): LGHNT, FRNRAP.